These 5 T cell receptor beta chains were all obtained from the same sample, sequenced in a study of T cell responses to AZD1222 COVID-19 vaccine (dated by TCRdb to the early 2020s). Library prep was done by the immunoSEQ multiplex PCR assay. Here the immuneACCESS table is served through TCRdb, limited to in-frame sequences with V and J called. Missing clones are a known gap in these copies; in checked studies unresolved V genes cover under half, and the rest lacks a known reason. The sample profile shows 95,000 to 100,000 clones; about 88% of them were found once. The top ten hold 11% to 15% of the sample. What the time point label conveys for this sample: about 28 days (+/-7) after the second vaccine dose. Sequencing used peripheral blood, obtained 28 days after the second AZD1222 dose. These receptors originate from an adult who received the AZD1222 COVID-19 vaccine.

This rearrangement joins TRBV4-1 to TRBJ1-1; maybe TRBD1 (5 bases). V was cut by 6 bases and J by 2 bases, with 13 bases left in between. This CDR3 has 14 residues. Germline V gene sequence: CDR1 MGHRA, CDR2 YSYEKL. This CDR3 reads CASRTQGFNTEAFF. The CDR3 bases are TGCGCCAGCAGGACTCAGGGTTTTAACACTGAAGCTTTCTTT.

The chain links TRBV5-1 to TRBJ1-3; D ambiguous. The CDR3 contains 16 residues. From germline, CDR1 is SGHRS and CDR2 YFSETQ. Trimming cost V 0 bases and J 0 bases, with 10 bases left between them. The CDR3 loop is CASSLGFVRSGNTIYF. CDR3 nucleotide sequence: TGCGCCAGCAGCTTGGGTTTCGTCCGCTCTGGAAACACCATATATTTT.

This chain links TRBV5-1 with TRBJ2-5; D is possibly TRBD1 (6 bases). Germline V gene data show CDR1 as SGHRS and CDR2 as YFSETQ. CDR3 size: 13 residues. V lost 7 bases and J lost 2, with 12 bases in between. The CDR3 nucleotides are TGCGCCAGCGGCCGGACAGCTCAAGAGACCCAGTACTTC. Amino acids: CASGRTAQETQYF.

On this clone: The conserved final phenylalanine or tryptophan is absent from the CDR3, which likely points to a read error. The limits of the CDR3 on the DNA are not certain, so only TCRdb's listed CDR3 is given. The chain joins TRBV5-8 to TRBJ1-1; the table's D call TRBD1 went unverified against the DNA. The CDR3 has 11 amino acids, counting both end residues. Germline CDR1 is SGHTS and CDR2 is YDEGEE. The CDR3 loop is CASSLDPGPVL.

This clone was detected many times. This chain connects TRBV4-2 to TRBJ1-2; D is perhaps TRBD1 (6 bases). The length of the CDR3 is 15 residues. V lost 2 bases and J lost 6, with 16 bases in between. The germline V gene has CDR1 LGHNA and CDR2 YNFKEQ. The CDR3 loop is CASSQKDSGQDGYTF. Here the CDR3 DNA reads TGTGCCAGCAGCCAAAAGGACAGCGGCCAGGATGGCTACACCTTC.